A single sample is the source of the 19 T cell receptor beta chains below, sequenced in a study of blood T cell repertoires in COVID-19. The protocol was immunoSEQ multiplex PCR, while the TCRdb copy is restricted to in-frame clones and leaves out a portion. Among 450,000 or so clones listed, approximately 89% were seen once. Source material: peripheral blood. The origin of the receptors is a woman aged 40 to 55 with COVID-19, enrolled during active disease.

This chain uses TRBV2 with TRBJ1-6, with D uncertain. The V end lost 0 bases, the J end lost 0 bases, and 6 bases lay between the germline ends. The CDR3 has 16 amino acids. The germline V gene has CDR1 SNHLY and CDR2 FYNNEI. The CDR3 DNA sequence: TGTGCCAGCAGTGAAGCGGAGAGCTCCTATAATTCACCCCTCCACTTT. Translated: CASSEAESSYNSPLHF.

The rearrangement uses TRBV30 and TRBJ2-7; tentatively, D is TRBD2 (6 bases). Germline V lookup: CDR1 GTSNPN, CDR2 SVGIG (reference sequence). The CDR3 extends over 13 amino acids. Trimming left V 4 bases short and J 4 bases short, with 14 bases between. The CDR3 here is CAWTPGARYEQYF. CDR3 coding DNA: TGTGCCTGGACACCGGGAGCAAGGTACGAGCAGTACTTC. Full variable domain (missing parts from reference TRBV30 and TRBJ2-7): SQTIHQWPATLVQPVGSPLSLECTVEGTSNPNLYWYRQAAGRGLQLLFYSVGIGQISSEVPQNLSASRPQDRQFILSSKKLLLSDSGFYLCAWTPGARYEQYFGPGTRLTVT.

The chain carries TRBV19 and TRBJ1-5; 9 bases line up with TRBD1. Trimming at V came to 7 bases and at J to 3 bases, leaving 13 bases not matched to a gene. Germline loops: CDR1 LNHDA, CDR2 SQIVND (reference sequence). This CDR3 spans 17 amino acids. The CDR3 protein is CASKFFSTGGVNQPQHF. CDR3 coding DNA: TGTGCCAGTAAGTTTTTCTCTACAGGGGGCGTCAATCAGCCCCAGCATTTT.

The chain combines TRBV30 with TRBJ2-2, with 9 positions matching TRBD1. Germline loops: CDR1 GTSNPN, CDR2 SVGIG (reference sequence). Trimming removed 6 bases from V and 4 bases from J; junction bases left unmatched: 6. CDR3 size: 14 residues. This CDR3 is CACEQGAGTGELFF. As DNA, the CDR3 is TGTGCCTGTGAACAGGGGGCCGGCACCGGGGAGCTGTTTTTT.

J is TRBJ1-4 and V is TRBV12-3 or TRBV12-4, with D tentatively TRBD1 (5 bases). V lost 6 bases and J lost 8, with 13 bases in between. The CDR3 contains 13 residues. CDR3 protein: CASRAGPEEKLFF. CDR3 DNA: TGTGCCAGCAGGGCGGGGCCCGAGGAAAAACTGTTTTTT.

This chain joins TRBV28 and TRBJ1-2, with a possible D match to TRBD1 (5 bases). Trimming pared 8 bases from V and 5 bases from J, leaving 12 bases between. From germline, CDR1 is MDHEN and CDR2 SYDVKM. The CDR3 runs to 12 residues. The CDR3 nucleotides are TGTGCCAGCTCCAGGGTACGATATGGCTACACCTTC. Translating it yields CASSRVRYGYTF.

The rearrangement uses TRBV6-2 or TRBV6-3 and TRBJ1-6, with 7 bases lining up with TRBD1. Trimming at V came to 5 bases and at J to 6 bases, leaving 7 bases not matched to a gene. Germline CDR1 and CDR2: MNHEY and SVGEGT. The CDR3 has 15 amino acids. CDR3 DNA: TGTGCCAGCAGTCGTCCGGGACAGAGTAATTCACCCCTCCACTTT. Translated: CASSRPGQSNSPLHF.

The CDR3 protein is CASTPLAGRQETQYF. The CDR3 nucleotides are TGTGCCAGCACCCCACTAGCGGGAAGGCAAGAGACCCAGTACTTC. The chain has TRBV5-6 and TRBJ2-5; 10 nucleotides align to TRBD2. V was clipped by 6 bases and J by 2 bases; unmatched bases: 7. Germline-derived CDR1 and CDR2 are SGHDT and YYEEEE. The CDR3 extends over 15 amino acids.

The rearrangement uses TRBV19 and TRBJ2-4, with TRBD2 as a possible D gene (6 bases). This CDR3 is 14 amino acids long. V lost 3 bases, J lost 5 bases, and 11 bases lay in between. Germline V gene data show CDR1 as LNHDA and CDR2 as SQIVND (reference sequence). CDR3 nucleotide sequence: TGTGCCAGTAGTATCACCGGGGGTCAAAACATTCAGTACTTC. As protein: CASSITGGQNIQYF.

Ten or more counts support this clone. The V and J genes are TRBV6-2 or TRBV6-3 and TRBJ2-7; perhaps TRBD1 as D (6 bases). From germline, CDR1 is MNHEY and CDR2 SVGEGT. The V end was cut by 6 bases, the J end by 5 bases, with 14 bases between. The CDR3 consists of 13 residues. CDR3 protein: CASSGDTGNEQYF. CDR3 nucleotide sequence: TGTGCCAGCAGCGGGGACACCGGGAACGAGCAGTACTTC.

The chain recombines TRBV9 with TRBJ2-2; 10 nucleotides agree with TRBD2. Trimming removed 1 base from V and 3 bases from J; junction bases left unmatched: 0. The germline gives CDR1 SGDLS, CDR2 YYNGEE. This CDR3 contains 15 residues. The CDR3 bases are TGTGCCAGCAGCGTACTAGCGGGGGACACCGGGGAGCTGTTTTTT. It yields the protein CASSVLAGDTGELFF.

This sequence joins TRBV24-1 and TRBJ2-3; TRBD2 matches 10 bases. J lost 11 bases, V lost 6 bases, and 16 bases had no gene match. The CDR3 totals 16 residues. The germline V gene encodes CDR1 KGHDR and CDR2 SFDVKD. CDR3 DNA sequence: TGTGCCACCAGTAGGGCACTGGGATCTAGCGGGGGACGGCAGTATTTT. Amino acid sequence: CATSRALGSSGGRQYF.

The chain recombines TRBV7-2 with TRBJ2-1; TRBD1 is a possible D gene (6 bases). Trimming cost V 5 bases and J 0 bases, with 23 bases left between them. The CDR3 runs to 19 residues. Germline V gene data show CDR1 as SGHTA and CDR2 as FQGNSA. As DNA, the CDR3 is TGTGCCAGCAGCCTACGGCCTACCTTTAGGGGGACCTCCTACAATGAGCAGTTCTTC. Translated: CASSLRPTFRGTSYNEQFF.

This chain joins TRBV28 and TRBJ1-1, with a possible D match to TRBD1 (6 bases). Germline CDR1 reads MDHEN; CDR2 reads SYDVKM. V lost 5 bases and J lost 5, with 24 bases in between. This CDR3 spans 17 amino acids. The CDR3 reads CASSRGGAGARLTEAFF. DNA for the CDR3: TGTGCCAGCAGTCGGGGTGGGGCAGGGGCTAGGTTGACTGAAGCTTTCTTT.

V gene TRBV7-2 combines with J gene TRBJ1-1; 8 nucleotides match TRBD1. CDR3 length: 14 amino acids. Germline-derived CDR1 and CDR2 are SGHTA and FQGNSA. V gave up 5 bases and J gave up 6 bases; unmatched junction bases: 8. The CDR3 DNA follows: TGTGCCAGCAGCCTAAGGACAGGGAGGGCTGAAGCTTTCTTT. It translates to CASSLRTGRAEAFF.

The chain carries TRBV9 and TRBJ1-1, with TRBD1 matching 8 bases. The CDR3 is 15 residues long. Unmatched junction bases numbered 8, after V lost 7 bases and J lost 0 bases. Germline loops: CDR1 SGDLS, CDR2 YYNGEE. In nucleotides, the CDR3 is TGTGCCAGCGAAGGGGCAGGGGGCCTGAACACTGAAGCTTTCTTT. Protein product: CASEGAGGLNTEAFF. The complete variable domain, with remaining parts taken from reference TRBV9 and TRBJ1-1, reads DSGVTQTPKHLITATGQRVTLRCSPRSGDLSVYWYQQSLDQGLQFLIQYYNGEERAKGNILERFSAQQFPDLHSELNLSSLELGDSALYFCASEGAGGLNTEAFFGQGTRLTVV.

In regard to this clone: Distinct nucleotide sequences in the sample also encode this CDR3. The J gene is TRBJ1-4, the V gene TRBV27; D is ambiguous. This CDR3 is 15 amino acids long. In germline, CDR1 is MNHEY, CDR2 SMNVEV (reference sequence). Trimming removed 3 bases at V and 0 bases at J, with 8 bases between. The CDR3 DNA is TGTGCCAGCAGTTTGGGCTCAGCAACTAATGAAAAACTGTTTTTT. Translating gives CASSLGSATNEKLFF.

The chain joins TRBV6-4 to TRBJ1-5, with D possibly being TRBD1 (5 bases). Trimming stripped 6 bases from V and 0 bases from J, with 15 bases between. The CDR3 covers 16 residues. Germline CDR1 and CDR2: MRHNA and SNTAGT. The CDR3 loop reads CASRKGGDYSNQPQHF. DNA of the CDR3: TGTGCCAGCAGGAAGGGTGGGGACTATAGCAATCAGCCCCAGCATTTT.

Comment on this clone: An end of the junction does not agree with germline; a read error may underlie this. CDR3 region: CARSMLWGALAGGTDTQYF. The CDR3 DNA reads as TGTGCCCGTAGTATGCTTTGGGGGGCACTAGCGGGGGGCACAGATACGCAGTATTTT. The rearrangement links TRBV19 to TRBJ2-3; the match to TRBD2 covers 11 bases. The CDR3 runs to 19 residues. CDR1 and CDR2 from the germline V gene are LNHDA and SQIVND (reference sequence).